What follows describes a single T cell receptor (beta chain). The data were taken from a study of T-cell memory formation after mild COVID-19. Study-wide context: Each donor largely had its own TCR clusters.

Trimming took off 0 bases at V and 5 bases at J, with 13 bases between the two ends. Germline V gene data show CDR1 as KGHSH and CDR2 as LQKENI. The CDR3 spans 15 residues. TCRdb independently ran MiXCR on the 5' RACE reads; one entry per CDR3 protein. In the table there are about 560,000 distinct CDR3 sequences, around 16% of which are singletons. The material sequenced was PBMCs or a T cell subset sorted from them (not recorded which). The clonotype was recovered from an adult woman who had mild COVID-19 (a few samples of this study predate the infection). Cell type and time point are not known. V gene TRBV18 combines with J gene TRBJ1-1; the D gene is possibly TRBD1 (5 bases). The CDR3: CASSPPEQGGTEAFF. The CDR3 DNA sequence: TGTGCCAGCTCACCACCGGAGCAGGGAGGGACTGAAGCTTTCTTT. The variable domain in full, with the rest retrieved from reference TRBV18 and TRBJ1-1, is NAGVMQNPRHLVRRRGQEARLRCSPMKGHSHVYWYRQLPEEGLKFMVYLQKENIIDESGMPKERFSAEFPKEGPSILRIQQVVRGDSAAYFCASSPPEQGGTEAFFGQGTRLTVV.